This T cell receptor (beta chain) was documented in a study of cytomegalovirus exposure and HLA in healthy donors. The PCR employed 60 Vbeta primers together with 13 Jbeta primers. Generated by immunoSEQ multiplex PCR, the TCRdb table keeps only in-frame clones and is missing some. The table includes around 150,000 clones, roughly 78% detected once. The CDR3 extends over 11 amino acids. Germline CDR1 SNHLY, CDR2 FYNNEI. Trimming shortened V by 8 bases and J by 6 bases, and 8 bases separated the two germline ends. V gene TRBV2 combines with J gene TRBJ2-4; D ambiguous. This receptor was taken from a man between 50 and 59 years old in good health and CMV-seropositive. Sequencing used PBMCs. CDR3 nucleotides: TGTGCCAGCCGACGCGGAAACATTCAGTACTTC. This translates into CASRRGNIQYF.